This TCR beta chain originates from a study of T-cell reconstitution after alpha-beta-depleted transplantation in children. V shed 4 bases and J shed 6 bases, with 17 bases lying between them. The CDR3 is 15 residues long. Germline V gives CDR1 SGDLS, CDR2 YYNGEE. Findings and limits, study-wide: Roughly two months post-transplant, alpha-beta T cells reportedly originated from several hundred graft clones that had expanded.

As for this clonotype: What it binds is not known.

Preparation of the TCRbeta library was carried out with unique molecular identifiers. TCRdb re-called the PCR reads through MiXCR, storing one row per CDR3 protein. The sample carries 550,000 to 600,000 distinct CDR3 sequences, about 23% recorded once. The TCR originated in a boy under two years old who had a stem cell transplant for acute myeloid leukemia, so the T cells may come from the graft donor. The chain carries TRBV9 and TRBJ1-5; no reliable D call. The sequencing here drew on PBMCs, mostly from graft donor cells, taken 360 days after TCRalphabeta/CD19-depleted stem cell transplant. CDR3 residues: CASSHKGLPGQPQHF. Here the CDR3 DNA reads TGTGCCAGCAGCCACAAGGGTCTCCCAGGTCAGCCCCAGCATTTT. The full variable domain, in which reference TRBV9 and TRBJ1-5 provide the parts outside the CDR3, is DSGVTQTPKHLITATGQRVTLRCSPRSGDLSVYWYQQSLDQGLQFLIQYYNGEERAKGNILERFSAQQFPDLHSELNLSSLELGDSALYFCASSHKGLPGQPQHFGDGTRLSIL.